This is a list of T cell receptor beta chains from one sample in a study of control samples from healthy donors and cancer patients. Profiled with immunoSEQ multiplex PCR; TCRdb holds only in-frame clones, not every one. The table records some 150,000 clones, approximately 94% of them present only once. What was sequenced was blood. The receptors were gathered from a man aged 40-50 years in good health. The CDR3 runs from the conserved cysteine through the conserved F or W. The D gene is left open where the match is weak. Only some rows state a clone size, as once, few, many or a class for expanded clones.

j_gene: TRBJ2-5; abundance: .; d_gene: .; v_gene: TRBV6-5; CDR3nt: TGTGCCAGCAATCCCCTTGGAAGGGAGACCCAGTACTTC; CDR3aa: CASNPLGRETQYF
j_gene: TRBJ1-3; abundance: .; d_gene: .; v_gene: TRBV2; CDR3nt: TGTGCCAGCAGTGAGATGCGGGGTGACACCATATATTTT; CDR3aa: CASSEMRGDTIYF
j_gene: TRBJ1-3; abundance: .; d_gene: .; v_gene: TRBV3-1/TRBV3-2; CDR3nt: TGTGCCAGCAGCCAGGTTAGCACCATATATTTT; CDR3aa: CASSQVSTIYF
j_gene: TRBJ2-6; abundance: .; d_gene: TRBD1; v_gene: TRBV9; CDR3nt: TGTGCCAGCAGCGTAGGGACAGGGCCCACTGGGGCCAACGTCCTGACTTTC; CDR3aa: CASSVGTGPTGANVLTF
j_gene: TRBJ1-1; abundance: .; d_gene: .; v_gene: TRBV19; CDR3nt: TGTGCCAGTACCATACAACAGGACCTTCCCATGAACACTGAAGCTTTCTTT; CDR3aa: CASTIQQDLPMNTEAFF
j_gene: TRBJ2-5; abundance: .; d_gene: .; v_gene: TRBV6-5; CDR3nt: TGTGCCAGCAGTTTCGGCGGGCGGTTAGGGACCCAGTACTTC; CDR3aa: CASSFGGRLGTQYF
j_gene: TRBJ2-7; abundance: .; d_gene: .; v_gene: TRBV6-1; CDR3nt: TGTGCCAGCAGTGAAAATAGGAACGAGCAGTACTTC; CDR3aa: CASSENRNEQYF
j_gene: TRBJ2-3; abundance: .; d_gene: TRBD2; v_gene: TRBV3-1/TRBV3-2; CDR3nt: TGTGCCAGCAGCCCAGCGGGGGTAACCGGAGATACGCAGTATTTT; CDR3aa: CASSPAGVTGDTQYF
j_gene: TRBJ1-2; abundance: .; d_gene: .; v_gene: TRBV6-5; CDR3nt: TGTGCCAGCAGTTACTCAGGGGTTGATGGCTACACCTTC; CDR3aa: CASSYSGVDGYTF
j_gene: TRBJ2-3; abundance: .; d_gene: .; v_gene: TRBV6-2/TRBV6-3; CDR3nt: TGTGCCAGCAGTTACCCACAGCGCACAGATACGCAGTATTTT; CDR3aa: CASSYPQRTDTQYF
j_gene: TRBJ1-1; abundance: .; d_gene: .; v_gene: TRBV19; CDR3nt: TGTGCCAGTAGGGACGGACACACTGAAGCTTTCTTT; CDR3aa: CASRDGHTEAFF
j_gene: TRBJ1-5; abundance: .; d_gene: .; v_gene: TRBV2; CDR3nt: TGTGCCAGCAGTGAACCCCCCAATCAGCCCCAGCATTTT; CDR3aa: CASSEPPNQPQHF
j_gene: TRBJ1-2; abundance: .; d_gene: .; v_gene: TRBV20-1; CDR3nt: TGCAGTGCTAGTATCGACGGTAACTATAGCTACACCTTC; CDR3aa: CSASIDGNYSYTF
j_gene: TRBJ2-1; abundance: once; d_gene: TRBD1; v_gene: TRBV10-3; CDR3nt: TGTGCCATCAGGCTGACAGGGAAGGGGTATAATGAGCAGTTCTTC; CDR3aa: CAIRLTGKGYNEQFF
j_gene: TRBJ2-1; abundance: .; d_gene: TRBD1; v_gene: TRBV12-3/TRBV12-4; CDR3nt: TGTGCCAGCAGATATAGACAGGGCCTGGGAAAATTCTTC; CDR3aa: CASRYRQGLGKFF
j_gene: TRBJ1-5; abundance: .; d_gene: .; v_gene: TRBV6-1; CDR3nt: TGTGCCAGCAGTGAGGGGGGCAGTCAGCCCCAGCATTTT; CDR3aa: CASSEGGSQPQHF